The rows below give T cell receptor beta chains drawn from one sample of a study of Graves' ophthalmopathy and Graves' hyperthyroidism. TCRdb re-derived calls from the multiplex PCR reads in MiXCR, one entry per CDR3 protein. This sample has 400,000 to 450,000 distinct CDR3 sequences, with 20% to 25% found just once. Sequencing was done on a sample of peripheral blood. These TCRs come from a woman between 18 and 30 years old with stable Graves' hyperthyroidism. The CDR3 runs from the conserved cysteine through the conserved F or W. A D gene is named only where the DNA matches it firmly. Some rows mark clone size as missing; the rest say once, few, many or name a class of expanded clone.

TRBD2,many,TRBJ2-5,TRBV7-9,CASRPGRVAGGLETQYF,TGTGCCAGCAGGCCTGGACGGGTCGCGGGAGGGCTGGAGACCCAGTACTTC
NA,NA,TRBJ2-7,TRBV12-3/TRBV12-4,CASSWVSYEQYF,TGTGCCAGCAGTTGGGTTTCCTACGAGCAGTACTTC
TRBD1,many,TRBJ2-7,TRBV20-1,CSARPGTGKNEQYF,TGCAGTGCCCGACCCGGGACAGGGAAAAACGAGCAGTACTTC
TRBD1,many,TRBJ2-7,TRBV20-1,CSAILDRGSYYEQYF,TGCAGTGCTATACTTGACAGGGGGTCCTACTACGAGCAGTACTTC
NA,few,TRBJ2-2,TRBV5-4,CASSLFTRKGTGELFF,TGTGCCAGCAGCTTGTTCACACGAAAAGGCACCGGGGAGCTGTTTTTT
NA,few,TRBJ2-1,TRBV12-3/TRBV12-4,CASRIQGNLFF,TGTGCCAGCAGGATACAGGGAAACCTGTTCTTC
NA,many,TRBJ1-2,TRBV5-1,CASSLEGVSAYTF,TGCGCCAGCAGCTTGGAAGGGGTTTCGGCCTACACCTTC
TRBD1,many,TRBJ1-1,TRBV13,CASKRGQYTEAFF,TGTGCCAGCAAGCGGGGACAGTACACTGAAGCTTTCTTT
TRBD1,many,TRBJ1-1,TRBV6-2/TRBV6-3,CASRQTGVNTEAFF,TGTGCCAGCAGGCAGACAGGGGTGAACACTGAAGCTTTCTTT
NA,many,TRBJ2-7,TRBV20-1,CSASLIRGYEQYF,TGCAGTGCTAGTTTGATACGGGGATACGAGCAGTACTTC
NA,NA,TRBJ2-7,TRBV28,CASSSGDRTAYEQYF,TGTGCCAGCAGTAGCGGGGACAGGACTGCCTACGAGCAGTACTTC
NA,NA,TRBJ1-5,TRBV3-1,CASSQGLFYSNQPQHF,TGTGCCAGCAGCCAAGGGTTATTCTATAGCAATCAGCCCCAGCATTTT
TRBD2,once,TRBJ2-5,TRBV19,CASSISSGSVDTQYF,TGTGCCAGTAGTATTTCTAGCGGGAGTGTAGATACCCAGTACTTC
NA,few,TRBJ1-2,TRBV6-2/TRBV6-3,CASISTGTSRGYTF,TGTGCCAGCATTTCAACCGGGACATCTCGTGGCTACACCTTC
NA,many,TRBJ1-1,TRBV10-1,CASSDRGSNTEAFF,TGCGCCAGCAGCGACCGGGGGTCGAACACTGAAGCTTTCTTT
TRBD1,many,TRBJ1-2,TRBV11-2,CASSFRTGGAGYTF,TGTGCCAGCAGCTTCAGGACAGGGGGCGCTGGCTACACCTTC
NA,many,TRBJ1-5,TRBV6-2/TRBV6-3,CASSYGGNSNQPQHF,TGTGCCAGCAGTTACGGGGGTAATAGCAATCAGCCCCAGCATTTT
NA,few,TRBJ2-6,TRBV3-1,CASSPPPGPASPGANVLTF,TGTGCCAGCAGCCCTCCCCCGGGACCGGCTAGCCCTGGGGCCAACGTCCTGACTTTC
TRBD1,many,TRBJ1-2,TRBV5-1,CASSGRQGLGYGYTF,TGCGCCAGCAGCGGACGACAGGGGTTAGGGTATGGCTACACCTTC
TRBD2,many,TRBJ2-7,TRBV20-1,CSARGTSGSRYEQYF,TGCAGTGCCCGAGGGACTAGCGGGAGTAGGTACGAGCAGTACTTC
NA,many,TRBJ1-2,TRBV4-1,CASSQVRGPNYGYTF,TGCGCCAGCAGCCAAGTCAGGGGACCCAACTATGGCTACACCTTC
TRBD1,many,TRBJ1-2,TRBV24-1,CATSDHPGQATNYGYTF,TGTGCCACCAGTGATCACCCGGGACAGGCTACGAACTATGGCTACACCTTC
NA,NA,TRBJ1-2,TRBV13,CASSQGRAGDGYTF,TGTGCCAGCAGCCAGGGCCGGGCGGGGGATGGCTACACCTTC
NA,once,TRBJ2-4,TRBV6-1,CASRQGSGLDIQYF,TGTGCCAGCAGACAGGGTTCTGGGCTGGACATTCAGTACTTC
NA,many,TRBJ2-5,TRBV7-3,CASSDIGLETQYF,TGTGCCAGCAGTGATATAGGGTTGGAGACCCAGTACTTC
TRBD1,NA,TRBJ1-5,TRBV20-1,CSAIRQGAHSDQPQHF,TGCAGTGCTATTAGACAGGGGGCACATTCTGATCAGCCCCAGCATTTT
NA,many,TRBJ2-7,TRBV7-8,CASTRAIVDEQYF,TGTGCCAGCACCAGGGCGATTGTGGACGAGCAGTACTTC
NA,many,TRBJ2-7,TRBV6-5,CASSLAGPYEQYF,TGTGCCAGCAGCCTGGCCGGACCCTACGAGCAGTACTTC
TRBD1,many,TRBJ1-5,TRBV6-4,CASNPHRGGSNQPQHF,TGTGCCAGCAACCCCCACAGGGGAGGGAGCAATCAGCCCCAGCATTTT
NA,NA,TRBJ1-1,TRBV30,CAWGPGDTEAFF,TGTGCCTGGGGCCCAGGGGACACTGAAGCTTTCTTT
NA,NA,TRBJ1-2,TRBV27,CATSGRGRYTF,TGTGCCACCAGCGGCCGGGGACGCTACACCTTC
NA,many,TRBJ2-2,TRBV15,CATSRGTSSGRELFF,TGTGCCACCAGCAGAGGTACTAGCTCAGGAAGGGAGCTGTTTTTT
TRBD2,many,TRBJ2-2,TRBV6-2/TRBV6-3,CASLRAGGRNTGELFF,TGTGCCAGCCTCAGGGCGGGAGGAAGGAACACCGGGGAGCTGTTTTTT
NA,NA,TRBJ1-5,TRBV6-2/TRBV6-3,CALIVGDNQPQHF,TGTGCCTTAATAGTCGGGGATAATCAGCCCCAGCATTTT
NA,few,TRBJ1-1,TRBV7-8,CASSLGRSPFLNTEAFF,TGTGCCAGCAGCTTAGGCCGCTCGCCCTTTCTGAACACTGAAGCTTTCTTT
NA,many,TRBJ1-2,TRBV12-3/TRBV12-4,CASTRSLQGYTF,TGTGCCAGCACCCGATCACTACAAGGCTACACCTTC
NA,many,TRBJ2-7,TRBV5-1,CASSGGAETYEQYF,TGCGCCAGCAGCGGTGGAGCGGAGACCTACGAGCAGTACTTC
TRBD1,NA,TRBJ1-1,TRBV30,CAGSGTGNTEAFF,TGTGCCGGTAGCGGGACAGGGAACACTGAAGCTTTCTTT
TRBD1,many,TRBJ1-2,TRBV28,CASLQGTRDYGYTF,TGTGCCAGCTTACAGGGGACCCGGGACTATGGCTACACCTTC
TRBD1,many,TRBJ2-7,TRBV10-3,CAISPDRGISYEQYF,TGTGCCATCAGTCCGGACAGGGGGATCTCCTACGAGCAGTACTTC
NA,many,TRBJ1-6,TRBV20-1,CSARDMGSNSPLHF,TGCAGTGCTAGAGACATGGGGAGCAATTCACCCCTCCACTTT
NA,many,TRBJ1-6,TRBV10-2,CASRAPGGNSPLHF,TGCGCCAGCAGGGCCCCGGGTGGTAATTCACCCCTCCACTTT
NA,many,TRBJ1-2,TRBV2,CASSWDKNYGYTF,TGTGCCAGCAGTTGGGACAAGAACTATGGCTACACCTTC
TRBD1,NA,TRBJ1-1,TRBV12-3/TRBV12-4,CAIPRGTASSNTEAFF,TGTGCCATACCTCGGGGGACAGCCTCCTCGAACACTGAAGCTTTCTTT
NA,NA,TRBJ1-5,TRBV15,CATSRPGDQPQHF,TGTGCCACCAGCAGGCCAGGGGATCAGCCCCAGCATTTT
TRBD2,many,TRBJ2-5,TRBV20-1,CSARVGSGRAWETQYF,TGCAGTGCTAGAGTGGGTAGCGGGAGGGCCTGGGAGACCCAGTACTTC
TRBD2,many,TRBJ2-5,TRBV11-2,CASSMGLVLETQYF,TGTGCCAGCAGCATGGGACTAGTATTAGAGACCCAGTACTTC
NA,many,TRBJ1-5,TRBV15,CATSRVAGSNQPQHF,TGTGCCACCAGCAGAGTCGCGGGTAGCAATCAGCCCCAGCATTTT
NA,many,TRBJ1-6,TRBV6-1,CASSRRGYNSPLHF,TGTGCCAGCAGTAGACGGGGCTATAATTCACCCCTCCACTTT
NA,NA,TRBJ1-2,TRBV6-4,CASIAEGLDYGYTF,TGTGCCAGCATCGCGGAGGGATTGGACTATGGCTACACCTTC
NA,NA,TRBJ2-7,TRBV7-2,CASSLTGGWGEQYF,TGTGCCAGCAGCTTAACGGGGGGCTGGGGCGAGCAGTACTTC
TRBD1,many,TRBJ1-5,TRBV4-3,CASSQDLDRVLVQPQHF,TGCGCCAGCAGCCAAGATCTTGACAGGGTTTTGGTTCAGCCCCAGCATTTT
TRBD1,many,TRBJ1-2,TRBV20-1,CSARDLDRVGGYTF,TGCAGTGCTAGAGATCTGGACAGGGTGGGGGGCTACACCTTC
TRBD1,many,TRBJ1-1,TRBV11-2,CASTRDRPNEAFF,TGTGCCAGCACCCGGGACAGACCAAATGAAGCTTTCTTT
NA,few,TRBJ2-7,TRBV28,CASSLSGPSSYEQYF,TGTGCCAGCAGTTTATCCGGTCCCAGCTCCTACGAGCAGTACTTC
NA,many,TRBJ1-2,TRBV6-1,CASSGSRGNYGYTF,TGTGCCAGCAGTGGGAGCAGGGGTAACTATGGCTACACCTTC
NA,NA,TRBJ1-2,TRBV12-3/TRBV12-4,CASSFFQNYGYTF,TGTGCCAGCAGTTTCTTCCAAAACTATGGCTACACCTTC
TRBD2,NA,TRBJ2-1,TRBV6-4,CASSQGLAGGPSSNEKFF,TGTGCCAGCAGTCAGGGACTAGCGGGAGGGCCGTCGAGTAATGAGAAGTTCTTC
NA,NA,TRBJ1-1,TRBV5-1,CASSLVPGETEAFF,TGCGCCAGCAGCTTGGTACCAGGGGAAACTGAAGCTTTCTTT